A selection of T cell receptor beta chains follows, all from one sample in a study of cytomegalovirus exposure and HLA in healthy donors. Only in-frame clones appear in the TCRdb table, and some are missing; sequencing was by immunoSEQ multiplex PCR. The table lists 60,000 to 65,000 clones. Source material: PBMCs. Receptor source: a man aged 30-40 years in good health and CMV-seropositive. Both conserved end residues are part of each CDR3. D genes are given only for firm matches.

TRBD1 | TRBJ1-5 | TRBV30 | TGTGCCTGGAGTGTACTGGGACAGCAGCCCCAGCATTTT | CAWSVLGQQPQHF
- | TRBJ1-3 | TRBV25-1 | TGTGCCAGCAGTGATTCTCGACAGTCCGGAAACACCATATATTTT | CASSDSRQSGNTIYF
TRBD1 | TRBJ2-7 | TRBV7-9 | TGTGCCAGCAGCCCATTCGCAGGGGGCATTTACGAGCAGTACTTC | CASSPFAGGIYEQYF
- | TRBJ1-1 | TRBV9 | TGTGCCAGCAGCCCCTCCGGAACAGTGAACACTGAAGCTTTCTTT | CASSPSGTVNTEAFF
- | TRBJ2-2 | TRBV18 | TGTGCCAGCTCACCACTGGAGGTCGGTGCCGGGGAGCTGTTTTTT | CASSPLEVGAGELFF
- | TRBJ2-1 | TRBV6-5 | TGTGCCAGCAGATCCCGGGACTCCAGGGAGTTCTTC | CASRSRDSREFF
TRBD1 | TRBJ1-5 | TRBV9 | TGTGCCAGCAGCGTTGGACAGGGGGAGCAGCCCCAGCATTTT | CASSVGQGEQPQHF
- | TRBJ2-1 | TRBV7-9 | TGTGCCAGCAGCTTAGCGCTAGTCCTCAATGAGCAGTTCTTC | CASSLALVLNEQFF
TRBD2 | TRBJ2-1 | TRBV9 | TGTGCCAGCAGCGTAGGACTAGCGGGAGGGACCTACAATGAGCAGTTCTTC | CASSVGLAGGTYNEQFF
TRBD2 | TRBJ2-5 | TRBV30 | TGTGCCTGGGGCGGGGGGGCGTTAGGAGAGACCCAGTACTTC | CAWGGGALGETQYF
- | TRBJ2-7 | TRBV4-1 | TGCGCCAGCAGCCAAGAGCGGACTACCTACGAGCAGTACTTC | CASSQERTTYEQYF
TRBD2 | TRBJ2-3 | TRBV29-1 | TGCAGCTTCTCCAGCGGGAGGGGCACAGATACGCAGTATTTT | CSFSSGRGTDTQYF
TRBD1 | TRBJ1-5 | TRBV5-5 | TGTGCCAGCAGTCCCGTACCCCAGGGGGCGAGCAATCAGCCCCAGCATTTT | CASSPVPQGASNQPQHF